This T cell receptor beta chain was observed in a study of blood T cell repertoires in COVID-19. Study context: Specimens from acute and convalescent COVID-19 originated in the United States, Italy and Spain.

The CDR3 is 14 residues long. J was trimmed by 7 bases and V by 5 bases; bases with no gene match: 7. CDR1 and CDR2 (germline): PRHDT, FYEKMQ (reference sequence). The assay was immunoSEQ multiplex PCR, and TCRdb's table has in-frame clones only and misses some. The table shows approximately 350,000 clones, with 83% occurring only once. The clonotype comes from a young man with active or convalescent COVID-19. Sequencing used peripheral blood. The V gene is TRBV13, the J gene TRBJ2-7, with 11 nucleotides matching TRBD1. CDR3 coding DNA: TGTGCCAGCAGCCGGACAGGGGGCGGGAGGGAGCAGTACTTC. Translation gives CASSRTGGGREQYF.